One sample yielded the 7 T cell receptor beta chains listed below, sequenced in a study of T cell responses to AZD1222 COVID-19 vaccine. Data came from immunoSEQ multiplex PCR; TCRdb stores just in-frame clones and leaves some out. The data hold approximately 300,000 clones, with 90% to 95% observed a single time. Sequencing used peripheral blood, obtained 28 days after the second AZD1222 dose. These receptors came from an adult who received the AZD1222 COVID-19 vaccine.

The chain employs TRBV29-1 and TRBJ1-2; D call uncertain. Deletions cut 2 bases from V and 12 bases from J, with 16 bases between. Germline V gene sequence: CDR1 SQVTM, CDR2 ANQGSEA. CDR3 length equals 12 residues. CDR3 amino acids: CSVEFPGSCNTF. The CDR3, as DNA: TGCAGCGTTGAATTTCCGGGAAGTTGCAACACCTTC.

The CDR3 protein is CASNLGTKQVNEQFF. The CDR3 region has the DNA TGCGCCAGCAATCTCGGGACAAAACAGGTCAATGAGCAGTTCTTC. The chain couples TRBV5-1 to TRBJ2-1; D is possibly TRBD1 (6 bases). Germline V gene sequence: CDR1 SGHRS, CDR2 YFSETQ. This CDR3 is 15 amino acids long. V was pared by 6 bases and J by 6 bases, with 19 bases between.

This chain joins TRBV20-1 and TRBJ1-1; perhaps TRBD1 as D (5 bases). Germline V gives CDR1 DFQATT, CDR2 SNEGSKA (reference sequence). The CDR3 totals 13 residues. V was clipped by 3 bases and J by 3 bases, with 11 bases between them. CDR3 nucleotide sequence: TGCAGTGCTAGTTCCGGGGGACACACTGAAGCTTTCTTT. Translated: CSASSGGHTEAFF.

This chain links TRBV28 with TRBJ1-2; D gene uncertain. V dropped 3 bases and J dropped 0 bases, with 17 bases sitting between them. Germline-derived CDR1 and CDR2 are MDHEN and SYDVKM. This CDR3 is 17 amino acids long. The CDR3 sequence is CASSFLRSAAPNYGYTF. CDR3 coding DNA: TGTGCCAGCAGTTTTCTCCGTTCGGCAGCACCTAACTATGGCTACACCTTC.

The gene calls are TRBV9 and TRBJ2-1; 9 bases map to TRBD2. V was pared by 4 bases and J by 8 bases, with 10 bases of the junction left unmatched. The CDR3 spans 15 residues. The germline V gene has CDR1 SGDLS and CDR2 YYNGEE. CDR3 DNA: TGTGCCAGCAGCCCTAGGGGCGGGAGGGGTGATGAGCAGTTCTTC. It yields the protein CASSPRGGRGDEQFF.

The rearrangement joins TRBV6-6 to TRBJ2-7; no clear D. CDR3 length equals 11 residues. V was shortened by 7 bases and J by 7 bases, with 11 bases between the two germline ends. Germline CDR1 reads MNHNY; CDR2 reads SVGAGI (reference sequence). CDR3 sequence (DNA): TGTGCCAGCAAGAGTGGTGAGGAGCAGTACTTC. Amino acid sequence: CASKSGEEQYF.

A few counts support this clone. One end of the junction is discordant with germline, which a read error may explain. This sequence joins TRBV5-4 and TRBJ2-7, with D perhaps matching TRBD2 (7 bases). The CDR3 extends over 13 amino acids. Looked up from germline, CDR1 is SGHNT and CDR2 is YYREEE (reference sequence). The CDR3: CASSLAWGGDLGF. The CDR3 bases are TGTGCCAGCAGCTTGGCCTGGGGGGGCGATTTGGGCTTC.